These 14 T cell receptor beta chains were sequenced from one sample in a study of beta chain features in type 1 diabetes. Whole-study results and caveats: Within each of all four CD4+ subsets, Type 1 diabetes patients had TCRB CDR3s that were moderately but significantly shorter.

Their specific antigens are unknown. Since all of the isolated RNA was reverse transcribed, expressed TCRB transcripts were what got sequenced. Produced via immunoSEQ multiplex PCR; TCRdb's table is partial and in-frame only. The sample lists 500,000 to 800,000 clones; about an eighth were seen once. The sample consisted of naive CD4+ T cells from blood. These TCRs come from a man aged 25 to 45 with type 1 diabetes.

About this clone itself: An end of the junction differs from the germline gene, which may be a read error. CDR3 residues: CASSLAPTEKLFF. In DNA, the CDR3 is TGTGCTAGCAGCTTAGCACCGACAGAAAAACTGTTTTTT. The chain recombines TRBV7-7 with TRBJ1-4; the D is unclear. Germline V CDR1 and CDR2: SSHAT, FNYEAQ (reference sequence). The CDR3 is 13 amino acids. Together with reference TRBV7-7 and TRBJ1-4, the CDR3 gives the full variable domain: GAGVSQSPRYKVTKRGQDVTLRCDPISSHATLYWYQQALGQGPEFLTYFNYEAQPDKSGLPSDRFSAERPEGSISTLTIQRTEQRDSAMYRCASSLAPTEKLFFGSGTQLSVL.

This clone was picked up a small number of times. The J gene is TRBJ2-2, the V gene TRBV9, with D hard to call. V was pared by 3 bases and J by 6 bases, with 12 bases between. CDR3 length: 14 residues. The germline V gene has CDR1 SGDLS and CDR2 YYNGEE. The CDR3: CASSANLVPGELFF. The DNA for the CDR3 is TGTGCCAGCAGCGCCAATCTGGTACCCGGGGAGCTGTTTTTT.

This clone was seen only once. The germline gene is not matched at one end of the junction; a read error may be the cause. CDR3 nucleotide sequence: TGCAGTGCTCCATTAGACTCCTCCCAGCACTTC. Amino acid sequence: CSAPLDSSQHF. The V and J genes are TRBV20-1 and TRBJ2-7; D is unclear. Germline loops: CDR1 DFQATT, CDR2 SNEGSKA (reference sequence). The CDR3 is 11 residues long.

This CDR3 reads CAISGAGNTGELFF. The DNA for the CDR3 is TGTGCCATCAGTGGGGCAGGGAACACCGGGGAGCTGTTTTTT. The rearrangement links TRBV10-3 to TRBJ2-2; D unresolved. This CDR3 has 14 residues. Germline-derived CDR1 and CDR2 are ENHRY and SYGVKD. V was shortened by 4 bases and J by 1 base, with 7 bases between the two germline ends.

The CDR3 region is CSARIGDLNTEAFF. CDR3 nucleotide sequence: TGCAGCGCCCGAATTGGAGACTTGAACACTGAAGCTTTCTTT. The V call is TRBV29-1, the J call TRBJ1-1; D is unclear. Trimming removed 7 bases from V and 0 bases from J, with 15 bases in between. The CDR3 consists of 14 residues. Germline-derived CDR1 and CDR2 are SQVTM and ANQGSEA.

The CDR3 loop reads CASSRQGSYEQYF. CDR3 DNA sequence: TGTGCCAGCAGTCGACAGGGCTCCTACGAGCAGTACTTC. The V gene is TRBV25-1, the J gene TRBJ2-7; 7 bases align to TRBD1. The germline V gene has CDR1 MGHDK and CDR2 SYGVNS. The CDR3 contains 13 residues. Unmatched junction bases numbered 1, after V lost 5 bases and J lost 0 bases.

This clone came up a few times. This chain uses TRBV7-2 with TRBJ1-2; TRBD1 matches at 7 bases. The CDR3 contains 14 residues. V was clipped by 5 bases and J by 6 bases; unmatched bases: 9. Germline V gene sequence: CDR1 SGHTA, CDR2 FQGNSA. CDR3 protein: CASSTRQGTHGYTF. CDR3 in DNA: TGTGCCAGCAGCACCAGACAGGGTACTCATGGCTACACCTTC.

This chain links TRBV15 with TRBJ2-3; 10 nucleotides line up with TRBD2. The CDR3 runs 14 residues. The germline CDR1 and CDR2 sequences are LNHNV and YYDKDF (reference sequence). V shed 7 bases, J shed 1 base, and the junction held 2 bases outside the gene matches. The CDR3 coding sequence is TGTGCCACCAAAGGGACTAGCGGCACAGATACGCAGTATTTT. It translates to CATKGTSGTDTQYF.

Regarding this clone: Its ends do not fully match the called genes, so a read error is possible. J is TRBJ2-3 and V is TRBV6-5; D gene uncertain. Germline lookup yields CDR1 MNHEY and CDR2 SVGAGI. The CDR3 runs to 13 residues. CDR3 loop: CAISWGSTDTQYF. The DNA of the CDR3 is TGTGCCATCAGTTGGGGATCCACAGATACGCAGTATTTT.

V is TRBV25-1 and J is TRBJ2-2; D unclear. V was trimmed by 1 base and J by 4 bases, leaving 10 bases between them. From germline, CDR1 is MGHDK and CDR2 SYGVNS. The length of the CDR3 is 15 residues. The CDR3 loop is CASSELGSSTGELFF. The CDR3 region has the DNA TGTGCCAGCAGTGAATTAGGCTCGTCCACCGGGGAGCTGTTTTTT.

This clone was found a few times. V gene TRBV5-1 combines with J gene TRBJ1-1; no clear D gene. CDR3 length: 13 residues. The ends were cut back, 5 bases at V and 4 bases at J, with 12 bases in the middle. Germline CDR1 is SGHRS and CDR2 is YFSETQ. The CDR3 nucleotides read TGCGCCAGCAGGGCTTTGGATTCCACTGAAGCTTTCTTT. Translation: CASRALDSTEAFF.

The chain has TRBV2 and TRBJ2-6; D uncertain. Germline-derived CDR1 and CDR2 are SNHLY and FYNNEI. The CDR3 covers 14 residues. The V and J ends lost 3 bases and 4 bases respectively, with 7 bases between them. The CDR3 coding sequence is TGTGCCAGCAGTGATGGGATAGGGGCCAACGTCCTGACTTTC. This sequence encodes CASSDGIGANVLTF.

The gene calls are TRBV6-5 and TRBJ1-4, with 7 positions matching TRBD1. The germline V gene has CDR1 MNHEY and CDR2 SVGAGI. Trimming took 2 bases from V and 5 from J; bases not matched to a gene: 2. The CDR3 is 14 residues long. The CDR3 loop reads CASSYATGNEKLFF. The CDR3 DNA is TGTGCCAGCAGTTACGCGACAGGGAATGAAAAACTGTTTTTT.

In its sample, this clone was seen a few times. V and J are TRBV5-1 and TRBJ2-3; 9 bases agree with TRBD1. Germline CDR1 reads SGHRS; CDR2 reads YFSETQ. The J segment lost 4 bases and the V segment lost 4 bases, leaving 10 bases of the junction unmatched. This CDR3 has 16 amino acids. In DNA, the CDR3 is TGCGCCAGCAGCGTCGGTAGACAGGGGGGCCCAGATACGCAGTATTTT. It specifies CASSVGRQGGPDTQYF. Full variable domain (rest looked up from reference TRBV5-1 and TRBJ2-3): KAGVTQTPRYLIKTRGQQVTLSCSPISGHRSVSWYQQTPGQGLQFLFEYFSETQRNKGNFPGRFSGRQFSNSRSEMNVSTLELGDSALYLCASSVGRQGGPDTQYFGPGTRLTVL.